The rows below give T cell receptor beta chains drawn from one sample of a study of PD-L1 blockade in urothelial cancer. Using immunoSEQ multiplex PCR, the repertoire was profiled, and TCRdb retains in-frame clones only, with some absent. The profile shows tens of thousands of clones, roughly 90% of them singletons. The sequencing used PBMCs, collected around atezolizumab (anti-PD-L1) treatment. The receptors come from a man aged 55 to 70 with urothelial cancer. CDR3s include the opening cysteine and the closing phenylalanine or tryptophan. Each record gives: J gene, D gene, clone size, V gene, CDR3 DNA, CDR3 protein. A D gene is named only where the DNA matches it firmly. Expanded clones are given a class, and other clones once, few, many or no size at all.

J gene: TRBJ1-6
D gene: TRBD1
clone size: NA
V gene: TRBV19
CDR3 DNA: TGTGCCAGTAGTTACGGGACAGGGGGTGAGCCCCTCCACTTT
CDR3 protein: CASSYGTGGEPLHF

J gene: TRBJ2-7
D gene: TRBD2
clone size: NA
V gene: TRBV11-2
CDR3 DNA: TGTGCCAGCAGACGACTAGCGGGAGTGAAGCAGTACTTC
CDR3 protein: CASRRLAGVKQYF

J gene: TRBJ2-7
D gene: NA
clone size: NA
V gene: TRBV13
CDR3 DNA: TGTGCCAGCAGCTTACCTCAGTCCTCCTACGAGCAGTACTTC
CDR3 protein: CASSLPQSSYEQYF

J gene: TRBJ1-1
D gene: NA
clone size: NA
V gene: TRBV7-3
CDR3 DNA: TGTGCCAGCAGCTTGGACTTGAACACTGAAGCTTTCTTT
CDR3 protein: CASSLDLNTEAFF

J gene: TRBJ2-7
D gene: TRBD1
clone size: NA
V gene: TRBV10-3
CDR3 DNA: TGTGCGTCCGGGACAGGGCATGACTCCTACGAGCAGTACTTC
CDR3 protein: CASGTGHDSYEQYF

J gene: TRBJ2-1
D gene: TRBD1
clone size: once
V gene: TRBV7-2
CDR3 DNA: TGTGCCAGCAGCCTCAGGACAGGGTACAATGAGCAGTTCTTC
CDR3 protein: CASSLRTGYNEQFF

J gene: TRBJ1-5
D gene: NA
clone size: NA
V gene: TRBV29-1
CDR3 DNA: TGCAGCGTTGGCCCGGGGAACGGTCAGCCCCAGCATTTT
CDR3 protein: CSVGPGNGQPQHF

J gene: TRBJ1-1
D gene: NA
clone size: NA
V gene: TRBV7-8
CDR3 DNA: TGTGCCAGCAGCAACACCGTCGGGCGGGGGAACACTGAAGCTTTCTTT
CDR3 protein: CASSNTVGRGNTEAFF

J gene: TRBJ1-1
D gene: NA
clone size: NA
V gene: TRBV5-1
CDR3 DNA: TGCGCCAGCAGCTTGGCTTTGGTAAACGGGAACACTGAAGCTTTCTTT
CDR3 protein: CASSLALVNGNTEAFF

J gene: TRBJ1-1
D gene: NA
clone size: NA
V gene: TRBV30
CDR3 DNA: TGTGCCTCCTCACGAGAGGGATGGAACACTGAAGCTTTCTTT
CDR3 protein: CASSREGWNTEAFF

J gene: TRBJ2-4
D gene: NA
clone size: once
V gene: TRBV6-6
CDR3 DNA: TGTGCCAGCGACATGGGGGGAGGGAGGGGGAAAAACATTCAGTACTTC
CDR3 protein: CASDMGGGRGKNIQYF

J gene: TRBJ1-2
D gene: NA
clone size: once
V gene: TRBV9
CDR3 DNA: TGTGCCAGCAGCGGCTCAGGGAAGAAAAACTATGGCTACACCTTC
CDR3 protein: CASSGSGKKNYGYTF

J gene: TRBJ1-1
D gene: TRBD1
clone size: NA
V gene: TRBV19
CDR3 DNA: TGTGCCAGTAGTACCAATATGAGAGGGGGCGAAGCTTTCTTT
CDR3 protein: CASSTNMRGGEAFF

J gene: TRBJ1-4
D gene: NA
clone size: NA
V gene: TRBV7-6
CDR3 DNA: TGTGCCAGCAGCTTAGTTCCAGGGTTTCTCGCTAATGAAAAACTGTTTTTT
CDR3 protein: CASSLVPGFLANEKLFF

J gene: TRBJ1-1
D gene: NA
clone size: NA
V gene: TRBV19
CDR3 DNA: TGTGCCAGTAGTATAGGCTCGCCAGGGCGGACGGTTAGGACTGAAGCTTTCTTT
CDR3 protein: CASSIGSPGRTVRTEAFF

J gene: TRBJ2-7
D gene: TRBD1
clone size: NA
V gene: TRBV18
CDR3 DNA: TGTGCCAGCTCTAGGGACAGGGGAAGGGACGAGCAGTACTTC
CDR3 protein: CASSRDRGRDEQYF

J gene: TRBJ1-2
D gene: TRBD1
clone size: NA
V gene: TRBV27
CDR3 DNA: TGTGCCAGCAGTGGAATGGACAGGGCCTACGGCTACACCTTC
CDR3 protein: CASSGMDRAYGYTF

J gene: TRBJ1-1
D gene: NA
clone size: NA
V gene: TRBV6-5
CDR3 DNA: TGTGCCAGCAGTTACTGGGGGGGTGTTGGCACTGAAGCTTTCTTT
CDR3 protein: CASSYWGGVGTEAFF

J gene: TRBJ2-7
D gene: TRBD1
clone size: NA
V gene: TRBV30
CDR3 DNA: TGTGCCTGGAGTATAACAGGGGCAGTCTACGAGCAGTACTTC
CDR3 protein: CAWSITGAVYEQYF

J gene: TRBJ2-3
D gene: TRBD2
clone size: NA
V gene: TRBV27
CDR3 DNA: TGTGCCAGCAGTGGCGGGAGGGTAGGTTCAGATACGCAGTATTTT
CDR3 protein: CASSGGRVGSDTQYF

J gene: TRBJ1-2
D gene: NA
clone size: once
V gene: TRBV6-5
CDR3 DNA: TGTGCCAGCAGTTACACCTCTGGCAGCTATGGCTACACCTTC
CDR3 protein: CASSYTSGSYGYTF

J gene: TRBJ1-6
D gene: NA
clone size: NA
V gene: TRBV6-1
CDR3 DNA: TGTGCCAGCAGTGGGGGGGGCACAAGGTCACCCCTCCACTTT
CDR3 protein: CASSGGGTRSPLHF

J gene: TRBJ1-2
D gene: TRBD1
clone size: NA
V gene: TRBV7-6
CDR3 DNA: TGTGCCAGCAGCTTCTCAAACCTCAGGGGGTCTGGCTACACCTTC
CDR3 protein: CASSFSNLRGSGYTF